This T cell receptor (beta chain) originates from a study of T-cell memory formation after mild COVID-19. Study-wide context: TCR clusters mostly belonged to single donors.

Germline V gives CDR1 SGDLS, CDR2 YYNGEE. This CDR3 contains 14 residues. TCRdb processed the 5' RACE reads anew with MiXCR; each CDR3 protein has one entry. The repertoire holds roughly 300,000 distinct CDR3 sequences, with around 8% as singletons. With regard to this clonotype: The junction does not match germline at one end; this may be a read error.

Sequenced material: PBMCs or a T cell subset sorted from them (not recorded which). The source of this sequence is a young man who had mild COVID-19 (a few samples of this study predate the infection). Cell type and time point are not known. The chain carries TRBV9 and TRBJ2-5, with 8 nucleotides matching TRBD1. The CDR3 reads CDSSVGQGRETQYF. CDR3 sequence (DNA): TGTGACAGCAGCGTAGGACAGGGCAGAGAGACCCAGTACTTC.